This T cell receptor beta chain originates from a study of blood T cell repertoires in COVID-19. In the study overall: Collection of acute and convalescent COVID-19 samples took place in the United States, Italy and Spain. T cells, B-cell-depleted T cells, or PBMCs supplied cDNA or gDNA.

This clone was detected only once. Methods used by the authors: From reference gene primer amplification, estimates of nucleated cell counts were derived. Using immunoSEQ multiplex PCR, the repertoire was profiled, and TCRdb retains in-frame clones only, with some absent. V, J and clone size were drawn from that table, and D and trimming were deduced from the DNA. The sample has roughly 120,000 clones; 86% are singletons. CDR1 GTSNPN and CDR2 SVGIG come from the germline V gene (reference sequence). The CDR3 is 14 amino acids. Deletions cut 4 bases from V and 5 bases from J, with 12 bases between. J is TRBJ1-6 and V is TRBV30, with no clear D. The receptor was isolated from a human donor in a cohort sampled during active COVID-19. Sample: peripheral blood. As DNA, the CDR3 is TGTGCCTGGAAGCGGACGGCAAATAATTCACCCCTCCACTTT. Translation gives CAWKRTANNSPLHF. Together with reference TRBV30 and TRBJ1-6, the CDR3 gives the full variable domain: SQTIHQWPATLVQPVGSPLSLECTVEGTSNPNLYWYRQAAGRGLQLLFYSVGIGQISSEVPQNLSASRPQDRQFILSSKKLLLSDSGFYLCAWKRTANNSPLHFGNGTRLTVT.